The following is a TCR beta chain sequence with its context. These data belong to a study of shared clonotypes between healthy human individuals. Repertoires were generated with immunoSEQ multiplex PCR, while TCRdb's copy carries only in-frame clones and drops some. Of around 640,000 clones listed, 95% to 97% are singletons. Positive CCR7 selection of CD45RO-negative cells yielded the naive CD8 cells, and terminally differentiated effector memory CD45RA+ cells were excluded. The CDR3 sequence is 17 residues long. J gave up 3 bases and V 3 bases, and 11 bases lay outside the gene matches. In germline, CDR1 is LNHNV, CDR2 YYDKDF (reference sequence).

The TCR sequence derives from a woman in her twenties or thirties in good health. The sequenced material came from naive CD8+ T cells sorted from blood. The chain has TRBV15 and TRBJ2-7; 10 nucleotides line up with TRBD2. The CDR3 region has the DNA TGTGCCACCAGCAGCTCCGGAGGGCTAGCGGGGGTCTACGAGCAGTACTTC. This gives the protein CATSSSGGLAGVYEQYF.